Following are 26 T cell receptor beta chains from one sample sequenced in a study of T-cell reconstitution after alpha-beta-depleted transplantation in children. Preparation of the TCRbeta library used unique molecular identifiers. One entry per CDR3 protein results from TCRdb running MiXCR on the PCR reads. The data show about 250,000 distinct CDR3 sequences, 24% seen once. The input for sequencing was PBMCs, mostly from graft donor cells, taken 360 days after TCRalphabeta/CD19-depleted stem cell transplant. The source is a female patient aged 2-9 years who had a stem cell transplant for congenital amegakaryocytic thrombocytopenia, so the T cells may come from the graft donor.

CDR3 in DNA: TGCGCCAGCAGCCCTTGGACTAGCGGCCAAGAGACCCAGTACTTC. It codes for CASSPWTSGQETQYF. The rearrangement uses TRBV5-1 and TRBJ2-5; 10 bases are shared with TRBD2. The length of the CDR3 is 15 residues. The junction had 4 bases not matched to a gene; V was cut back by 4 bases and J by 1 base. Per the germline V gene, CDR1 is SGHRS and CDR2 is YFSETQ. The whole variable domain, remainder taken from reference TRBV5-1 and TRBJ2-5, is KAGVTQTPRYLIKTRGQQVTLSCSPISGHRSVSWYQQTPGQGLQFLFEYFSETQRNKGNFPGRFSGRQFSNSRSEMNVSTLELGDSALYLCASSPWTSGQETQYFGPGTRLLVL.

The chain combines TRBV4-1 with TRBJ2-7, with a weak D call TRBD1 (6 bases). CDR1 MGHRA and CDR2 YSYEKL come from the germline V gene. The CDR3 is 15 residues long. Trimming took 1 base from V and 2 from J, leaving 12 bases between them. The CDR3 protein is CASSQVLGAPYEQYF. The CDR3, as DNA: TGCGCCAGCAGCCAAGTGTTGGGGGCTCCCTACGAGCAGTACTTC.

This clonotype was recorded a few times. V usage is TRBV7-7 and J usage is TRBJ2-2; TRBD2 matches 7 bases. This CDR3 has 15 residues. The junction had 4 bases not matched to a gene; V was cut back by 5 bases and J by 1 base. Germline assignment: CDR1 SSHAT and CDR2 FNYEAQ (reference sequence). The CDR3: CASSLERGNTGELFF. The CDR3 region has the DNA TGTGCCAGCAGCCTCGAGCGGGGGAACACCGGGGAGCTGTTTTTT.

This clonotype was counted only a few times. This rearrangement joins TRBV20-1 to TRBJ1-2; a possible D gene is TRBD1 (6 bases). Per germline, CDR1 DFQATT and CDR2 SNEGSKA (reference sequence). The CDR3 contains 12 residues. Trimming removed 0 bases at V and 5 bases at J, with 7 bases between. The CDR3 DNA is TGCAGTGCTAGAGAACAGGGTTATGGCTACACCTTC. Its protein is CSAREQGYGYTF.

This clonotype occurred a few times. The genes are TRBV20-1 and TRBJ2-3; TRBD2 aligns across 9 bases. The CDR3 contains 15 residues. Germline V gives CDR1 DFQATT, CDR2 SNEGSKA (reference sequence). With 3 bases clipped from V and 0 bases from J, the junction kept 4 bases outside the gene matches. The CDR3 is CSASLAGYSTDTQYF. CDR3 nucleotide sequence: TGCAGTGCTAGCCTAGCGGGATACAGCACAGATACGCAGTATTTT.

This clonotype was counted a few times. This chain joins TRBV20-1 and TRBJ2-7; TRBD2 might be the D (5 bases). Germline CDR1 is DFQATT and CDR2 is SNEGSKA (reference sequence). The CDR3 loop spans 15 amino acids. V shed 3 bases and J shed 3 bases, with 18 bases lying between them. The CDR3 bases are TGCAGTGCTAGCCCCCGGCTAGCTTCGAACTACGAGCAGTACTTC. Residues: CSASPRLASNYEQYF.

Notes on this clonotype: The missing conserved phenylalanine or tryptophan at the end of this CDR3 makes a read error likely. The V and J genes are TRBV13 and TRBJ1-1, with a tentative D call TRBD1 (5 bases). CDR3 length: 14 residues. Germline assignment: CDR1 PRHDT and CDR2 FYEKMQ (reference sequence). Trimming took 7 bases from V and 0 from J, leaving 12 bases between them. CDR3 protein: CASIVDSMNTEAFS. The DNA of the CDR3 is TGTGCCAGCATCGTAGACAGCATGAACACTGAAGCTTTCTCT.

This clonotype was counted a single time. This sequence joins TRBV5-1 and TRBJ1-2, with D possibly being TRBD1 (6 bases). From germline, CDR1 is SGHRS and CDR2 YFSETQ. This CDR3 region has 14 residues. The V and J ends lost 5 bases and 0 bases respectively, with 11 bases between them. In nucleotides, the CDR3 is TGCGCCAGCAGGTGGGACACGTCTAACTATGGCTACACCTTC. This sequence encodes CASRWDTSNYGYTF.

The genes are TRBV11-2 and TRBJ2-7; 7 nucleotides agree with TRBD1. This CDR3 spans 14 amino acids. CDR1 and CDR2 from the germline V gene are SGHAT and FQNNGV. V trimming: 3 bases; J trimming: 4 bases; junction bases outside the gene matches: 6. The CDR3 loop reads CASSFSRDSYEQYF. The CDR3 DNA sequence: TGTGCCAGCAGCTTTAGTCGGGACAGTTACGAGCAGTACTTC.

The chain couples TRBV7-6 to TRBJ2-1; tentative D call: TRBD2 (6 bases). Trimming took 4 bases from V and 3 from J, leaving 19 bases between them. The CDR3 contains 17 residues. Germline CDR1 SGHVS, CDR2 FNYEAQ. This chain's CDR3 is CASSSHKSGLDYNEQFF. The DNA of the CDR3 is TGTGCCAGCAGCTCGCATAAGTCGGGACTCGACTACAATGAGCAGTTCTTC.

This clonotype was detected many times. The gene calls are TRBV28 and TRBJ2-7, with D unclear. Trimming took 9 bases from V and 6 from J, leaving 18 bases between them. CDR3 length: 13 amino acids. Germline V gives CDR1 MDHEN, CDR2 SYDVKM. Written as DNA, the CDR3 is TGTGCCAGGGGTCGTTCTAAAAGTTCCGAGCAGTACTTC. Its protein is CARGRSKSSEQYF.

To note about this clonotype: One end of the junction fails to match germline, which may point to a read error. DNA of the CDR3: TGTGCCACCAGGACTAGCGGGTGGACAGATACGCATTATTTT. It translates to CATRTSGWTDTHYF. The chain has TRBV6-1 and TRBJ2-3, with TRBD2 matching 11 bases. The CDR3 has 14 amino acids. Germline V gene lookup returns CDR1 MNHNS and CDR2 SASEGT.

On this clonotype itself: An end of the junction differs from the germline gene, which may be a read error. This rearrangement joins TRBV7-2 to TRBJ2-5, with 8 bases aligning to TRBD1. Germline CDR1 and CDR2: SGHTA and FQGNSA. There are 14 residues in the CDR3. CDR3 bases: TGTGCCAGCAGCCCGAACAGGGGGGTAGAGACCCAGCACTTC. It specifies CASSPNRGVETQHF.

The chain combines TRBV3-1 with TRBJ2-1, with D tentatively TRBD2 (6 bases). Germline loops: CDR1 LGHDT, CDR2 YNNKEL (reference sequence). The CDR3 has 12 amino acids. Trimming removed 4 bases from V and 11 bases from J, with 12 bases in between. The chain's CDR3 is CASSPDSGKQFF. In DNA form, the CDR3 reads TGTGCCAGCAGCCCGGATAGCGGCAAGCAGTTCTTC.

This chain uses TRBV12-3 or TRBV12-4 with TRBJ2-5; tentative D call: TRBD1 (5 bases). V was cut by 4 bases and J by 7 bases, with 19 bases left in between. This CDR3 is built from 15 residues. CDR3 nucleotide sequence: TGTGCCAGCAGTTCTAAAGCAGGTTTAAGGGGGACCCAGTACTTC. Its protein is CASSSKAGLRGTQYF.

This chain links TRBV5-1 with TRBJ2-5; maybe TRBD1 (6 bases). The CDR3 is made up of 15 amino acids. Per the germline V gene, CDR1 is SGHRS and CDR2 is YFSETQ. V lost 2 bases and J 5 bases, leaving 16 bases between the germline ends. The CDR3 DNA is TGCGCCAGCAGCTTCCAACAGGGTCAGGCGGAGACCCAGTACTTC. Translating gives CASSFQQGQAETQYF.

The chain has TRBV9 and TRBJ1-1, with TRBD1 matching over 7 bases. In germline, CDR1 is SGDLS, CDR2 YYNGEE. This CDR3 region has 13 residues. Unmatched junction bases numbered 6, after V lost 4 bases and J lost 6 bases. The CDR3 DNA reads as TGTGCCAGCAGCTCGATCCAGGGGGCTGAAGCTTTCTTT. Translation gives CASSSIQGAEAFF.

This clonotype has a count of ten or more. For the CDR3, the DNA is TGTGCCAGCAGCTTGGACAGTTACAATGAGCAGTTCTTC. Its translation is CASSLDSYNEQFF. The J gene is TRBJ2-1, the V gene TRBV5-4, with D uncertain. V lost 0 bases and J 4 bases, leaving 5 bases between the germline ends. CDR3 length: 13 residues. Looked up from germline, CDR1 is SGHNT and CDR2 is YYREEE (reference sequence).

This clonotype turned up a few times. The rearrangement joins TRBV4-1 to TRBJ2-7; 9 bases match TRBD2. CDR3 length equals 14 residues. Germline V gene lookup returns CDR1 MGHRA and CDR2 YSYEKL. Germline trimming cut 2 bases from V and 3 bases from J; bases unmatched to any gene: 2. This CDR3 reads CASSQLAGNYEQYF. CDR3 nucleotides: TGCGCCAGCAGCCAACTAGCGGGAAACTACGAGCAGTACTTC.

The CDR3 DNA follows: TGTGCCAGCAGTTCCCGGGGACAGGTGACCTACGAGCAGTACTTC. Encoded protein: CASSSRGQVTYEQYF. V and J are TRBV12-3 or TRBV12-4 and TRBJ2-7, with 8 bases lining up with TRBD1. The CDR3 runs to 15 residues. The V segment lost 4 bases and the J segment 2 bases; nucleotides outside the gene matches: 7.

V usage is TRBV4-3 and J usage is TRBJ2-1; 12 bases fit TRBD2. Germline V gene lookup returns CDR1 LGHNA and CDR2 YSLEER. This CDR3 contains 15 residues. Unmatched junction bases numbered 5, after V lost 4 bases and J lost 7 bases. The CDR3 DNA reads TGCGCCAGCAGCCCTAGCGGGAGGGCGAGAAATGAGCAGTTCTTC. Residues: CASSPSGRARNEQFF.

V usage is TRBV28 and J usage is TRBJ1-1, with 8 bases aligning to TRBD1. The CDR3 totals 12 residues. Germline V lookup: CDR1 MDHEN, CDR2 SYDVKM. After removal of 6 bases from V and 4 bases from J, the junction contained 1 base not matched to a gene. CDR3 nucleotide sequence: TGTGCCAGCAGACAGGGGGGCACTGAAGCTTTCTTT. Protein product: CASRQGGTEAFF.

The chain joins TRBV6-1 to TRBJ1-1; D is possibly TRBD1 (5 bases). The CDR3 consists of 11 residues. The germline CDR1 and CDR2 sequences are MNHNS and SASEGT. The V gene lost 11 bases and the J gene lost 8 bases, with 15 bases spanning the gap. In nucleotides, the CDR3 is TGTGCCGGAGAAGGGGCAGGGGAAGCTTTCTTT. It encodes CAGEGAGEAFF.

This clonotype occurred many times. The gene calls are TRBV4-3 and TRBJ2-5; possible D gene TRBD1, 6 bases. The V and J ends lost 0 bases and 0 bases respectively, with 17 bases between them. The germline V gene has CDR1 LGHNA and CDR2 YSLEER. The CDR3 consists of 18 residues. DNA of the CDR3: TGCGCCAGCAGCCAAGATTATCCGCAGGGGTCCTACCAAGAGACCCAGTACTTC. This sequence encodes CASSQDYPQGSYQETQYF.

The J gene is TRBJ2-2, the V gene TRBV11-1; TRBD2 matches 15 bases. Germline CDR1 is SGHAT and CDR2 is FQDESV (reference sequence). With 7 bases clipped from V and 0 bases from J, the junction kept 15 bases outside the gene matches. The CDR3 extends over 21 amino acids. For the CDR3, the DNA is TGTGCCAGCAACCTCGGACCCCGGACTAGCGGGAGGGTATCGAACACCGGGGAGCTGTTTTTT. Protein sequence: CASNLGPRTSGRVSNTGELFF.

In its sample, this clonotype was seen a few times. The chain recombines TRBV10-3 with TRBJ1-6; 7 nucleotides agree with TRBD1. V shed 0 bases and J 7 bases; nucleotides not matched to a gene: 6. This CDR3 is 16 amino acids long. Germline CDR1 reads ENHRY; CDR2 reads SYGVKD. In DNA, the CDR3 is TGTGCCATCAGTGAGTCACCCGGGACAGCAAATTCACCCCTCCACTTT. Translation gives CAISESPGTANSPLHF.